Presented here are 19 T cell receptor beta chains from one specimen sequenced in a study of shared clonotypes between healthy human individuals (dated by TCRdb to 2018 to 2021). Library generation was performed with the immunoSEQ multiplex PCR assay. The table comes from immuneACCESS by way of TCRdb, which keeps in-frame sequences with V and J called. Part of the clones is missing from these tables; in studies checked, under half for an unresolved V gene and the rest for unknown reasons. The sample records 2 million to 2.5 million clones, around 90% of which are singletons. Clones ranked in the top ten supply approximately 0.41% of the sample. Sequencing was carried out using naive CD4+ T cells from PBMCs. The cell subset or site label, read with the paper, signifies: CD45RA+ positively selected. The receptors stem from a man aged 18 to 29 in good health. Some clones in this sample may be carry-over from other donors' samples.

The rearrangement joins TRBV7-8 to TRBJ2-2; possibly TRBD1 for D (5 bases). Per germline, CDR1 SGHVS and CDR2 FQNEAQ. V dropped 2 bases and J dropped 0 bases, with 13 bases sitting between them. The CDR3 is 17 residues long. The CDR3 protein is CASSLNVAGTNTGELFF. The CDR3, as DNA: TGTGCCAGCAGCTTAAATGTGGCAGGGACGAACACCGGGGAGCTGTTTTTT.

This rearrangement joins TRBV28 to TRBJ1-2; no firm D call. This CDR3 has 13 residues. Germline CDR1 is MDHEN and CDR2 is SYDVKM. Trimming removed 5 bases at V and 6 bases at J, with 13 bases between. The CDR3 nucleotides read TGTGCCAGCAGTATAAAATGGGTGGATGGCTACACCTTC. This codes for CASSIKWVDGYTF.

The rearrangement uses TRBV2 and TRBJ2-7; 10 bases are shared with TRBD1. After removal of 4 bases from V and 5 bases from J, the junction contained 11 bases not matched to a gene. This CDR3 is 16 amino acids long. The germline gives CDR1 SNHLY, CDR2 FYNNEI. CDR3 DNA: TGTGCCAGCAGTGGACAGGGGGCCTTCGGTTCTGACGAGCAGTACTTC. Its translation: CASSGQGAFGSDEQYF. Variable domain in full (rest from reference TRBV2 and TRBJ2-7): EPEVTQTPSHQVTQMGQEVILRCVPISNHLYFYWYRQILGQKVEFLVSFYNNEISEKSEIFDDQFSVERPDGSNFTLKIRSTKLEDSAMYFCASSGQGAFGSDEQYFGPGTRLTVT.

The DNA for the CDR3 is TGTGCCAGCACTCGCGGGGGGCCCGCCTCCTACGAGCAGTACTTC. It specifies CASTRGGPASYEQYF. The chain employs TRBV7-9 and TRBJ2-7, with 8 bases identical to TRBD2. CDR3 length: 15 amino acids. V lost 7 bases and J lost 0; bases outside the gene matches: 8. Germline-derived CDR1 and CDR2 are SEHNR and FQNEAQ (reference sequence).

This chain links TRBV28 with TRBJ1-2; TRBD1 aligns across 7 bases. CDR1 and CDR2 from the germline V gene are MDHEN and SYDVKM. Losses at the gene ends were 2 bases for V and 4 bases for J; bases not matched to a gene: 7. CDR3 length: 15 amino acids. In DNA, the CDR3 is TGTGCCAGCAGTTTACACACAGGGGTCGGCTATGGCTACACCTTC. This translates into CASSLHTGVGYGYTF.

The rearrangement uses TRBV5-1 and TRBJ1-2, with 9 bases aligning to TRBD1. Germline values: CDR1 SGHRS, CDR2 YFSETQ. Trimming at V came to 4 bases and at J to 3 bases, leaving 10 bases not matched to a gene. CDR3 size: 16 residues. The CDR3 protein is CASSPGQGRVDYGYTF. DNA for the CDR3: TGCGCCAGCAGCCCCGGACAGGGGCGGGTCGACTATGGCTACACCTTC.

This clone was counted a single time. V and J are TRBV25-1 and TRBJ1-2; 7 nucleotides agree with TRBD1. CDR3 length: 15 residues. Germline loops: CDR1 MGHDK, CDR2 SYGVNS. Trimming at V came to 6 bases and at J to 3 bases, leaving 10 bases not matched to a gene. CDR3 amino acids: CASRGVGGQYYGYTF. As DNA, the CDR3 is TGTGCCAGCAGGGGGGTTGGGGGACAGTACTATGGCTACACCTTC.

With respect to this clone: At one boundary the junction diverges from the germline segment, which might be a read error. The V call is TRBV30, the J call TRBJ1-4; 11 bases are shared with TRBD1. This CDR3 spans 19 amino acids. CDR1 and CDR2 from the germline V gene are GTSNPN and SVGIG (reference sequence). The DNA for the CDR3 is TGTGCCTGGAGCGCCAAGTCGGGACAGGGGGACCTATTAAATGGAAAACTGTTTTTT. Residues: CAWSAKSGQGDLLNGKLFF.

This CDR3 reads CVCGTSGNFDYEQYF. Written as DNA, the CDR3 is TGTGTCTGCGGGACTAGCGGGAACTTTGACTACGAGCAGTACTTC. J is TRBJ2-7 and V is TRBV6-5; 13 bases agree with TRBD2. The CDR3 is 15 residues long. CDR1 is MNHEY, CDR2 SVGAGI, per germline.

Written as DNA, the CDR3 is TGTGCCAGCAGCCCCAACAGTATTTCTGGGGCCAACGTCCTGACTTTC. Amino acid sequence: CASSPNSISGANVLTF. V usage is TRBV7-3 and J usage is TRBJ2-6; D uncertain. CDR3 length: 16 residues. Between the trimmed V and J ends, which lost 5 bases and 1 base, there was a span of 12 bases. The germline gives CDR1 SGHTA, CDR2 FQGTGA.

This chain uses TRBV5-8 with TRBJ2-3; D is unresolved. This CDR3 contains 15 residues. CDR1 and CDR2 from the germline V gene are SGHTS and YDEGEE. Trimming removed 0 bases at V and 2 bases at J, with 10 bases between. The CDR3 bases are TGTGCCAGCAGCTTGGGGGCCTTTTACACAGATACGCAGTATTTT. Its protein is CASSLGAFYTDTQYF.

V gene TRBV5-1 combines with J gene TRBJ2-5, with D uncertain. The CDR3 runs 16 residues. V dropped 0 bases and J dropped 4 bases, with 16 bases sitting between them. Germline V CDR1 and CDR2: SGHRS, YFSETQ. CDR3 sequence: CASSLGTRLSGETQYF. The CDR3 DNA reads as TGCGCCAGCAGCTTGGGGACCAGGTTGTCTGGAGAGACCCAGTACTTC.

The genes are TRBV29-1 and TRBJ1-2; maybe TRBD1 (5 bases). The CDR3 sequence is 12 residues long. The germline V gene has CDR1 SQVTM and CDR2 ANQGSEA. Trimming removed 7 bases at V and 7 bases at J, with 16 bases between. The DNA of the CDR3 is TGCAGCGGGGGGTCAGGTGGTCGTGGCTACACCTTC. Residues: CSGGSGGRGYTF.

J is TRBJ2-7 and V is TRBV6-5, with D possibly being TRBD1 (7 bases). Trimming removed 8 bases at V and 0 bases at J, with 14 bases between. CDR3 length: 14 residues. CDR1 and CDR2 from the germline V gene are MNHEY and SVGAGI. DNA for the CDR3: TGTGCCAGCTCTCAGGGGGGATTCTCCTACGAGCAGTACTTC. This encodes CASSQGGFSYEQYF.

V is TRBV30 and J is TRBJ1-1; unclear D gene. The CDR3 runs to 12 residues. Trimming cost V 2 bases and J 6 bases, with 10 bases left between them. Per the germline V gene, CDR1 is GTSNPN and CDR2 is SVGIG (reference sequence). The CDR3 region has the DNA TGTGCCTGGAGTATGAGTAGGGCTGAAGCTTTCTTT. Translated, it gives CAWSMSRAEAFF.

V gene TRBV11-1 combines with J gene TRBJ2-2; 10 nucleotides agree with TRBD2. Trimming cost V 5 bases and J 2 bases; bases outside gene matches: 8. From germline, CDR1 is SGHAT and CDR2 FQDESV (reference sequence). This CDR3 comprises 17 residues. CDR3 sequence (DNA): TGTGCCAGCAGCACTCGGACTAGCGGATCCAACACCGGGGAGCTGTTTTTT. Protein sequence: CASSTRTSGSNTGELFF.

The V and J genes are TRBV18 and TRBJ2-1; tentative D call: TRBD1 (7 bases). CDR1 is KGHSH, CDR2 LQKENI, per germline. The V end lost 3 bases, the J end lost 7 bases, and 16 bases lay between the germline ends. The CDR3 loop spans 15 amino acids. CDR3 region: CASSPGGQFGNEQFF. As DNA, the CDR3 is TGTGCCAGCTCACCCGGGGGACAGTTCGGGAATGAGCAGTTCTTC.

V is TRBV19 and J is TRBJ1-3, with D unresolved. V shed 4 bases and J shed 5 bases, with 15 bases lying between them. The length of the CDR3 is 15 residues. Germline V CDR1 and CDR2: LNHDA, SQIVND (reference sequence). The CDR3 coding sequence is TGTGCCAGTAGTAATGGACCGGTTCGGAGAAACACCATATATTTT. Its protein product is CASSNGPVRRNTIYF.

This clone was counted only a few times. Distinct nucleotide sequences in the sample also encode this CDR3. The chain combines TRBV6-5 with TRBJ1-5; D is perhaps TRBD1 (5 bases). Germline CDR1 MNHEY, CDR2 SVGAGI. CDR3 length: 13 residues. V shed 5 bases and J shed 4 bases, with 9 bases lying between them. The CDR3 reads CASSRDGNQPQHF. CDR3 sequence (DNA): TGTGCCAGCAGTAGGGACGGTAATCAGCCCCAGCATTTT.